This T cell receptor (beta chain) was obtained from a study of shared clonotypes between healthy human individuals. In the study overall: A couple of female and three male donors aged 18 to 49 were enrolled.

This clone was seen once. Its antigen is not known. The CDR3 spans 15 residues. After removal of 4 bases from V and 4 bases from J, the junction contained 10 bases not matched to a gene. The V gene's germline CDR1 is MGHRA and CDR2 YSYEKL. Notes on the study in general: Clonotype sharing levels among donors were expected to vary with sequencing depth.

Clones were read by immunoSEQ multiplex PCR, and TCRdb kept only the in-frame ones, dropping some. The sample yields around 2,000,000 clones, less than 95% seen once. Naive CD8 cells, CD45RO-negative and positively selected for CCR7, excluded terminally differentiated effector memory CD45RA+ cells. The sample comprised naive CD8+ T cells sorted from blood. This sequence originates from a man between 18 and 29 years old in good health. V is TRBV4-1 and J is TRBJ2-7, with 7 bases aligning to TRBD1. The CDR3 region is CASSPRSRDRYEQYF. The CDR3 DNA is TGCGCCAGCAGCCCACGGTCCCGGGACAGATACGAGCAGTACTTC.